Listed below are T cell receptor beta chains from one sample, sequenced in a study of T cells in Graves' hyperthyroidism and ophthalmopathy. TCRdb reprocessed the multiplex PCR reads with MiXCR, giving one entry per CDR3 protein. Seen here are about 840,000 distinct CDR3 sequences, 35% to 40% observed once, and the top ten hold about 8.9%. Sequenced: blood. Every receptor here comes from a young man with Graves' hyperthyroidism. Each CDR3 is given with its conserved first and last residue. Each record gives: D gene, CDR3 length, J gene, V gene, clone size, CDR3 DNA, CDR3 protein. The D gene is left open where the match is weak. Clone size is given for some rows only: seen once, a few or many times, or a class if the clone is expanded.

TRBD2 | 16 | TRBJ2-5 | TRBV14 | many | TGTGCCAGCAGCCCCTTTTCGGCGGGAGGAGGAAAGACCCAGTACTTC | CASSPFSAGGGKTQYF
TRBD1 | 14 | TRBJ1-1 | TRBV6-5 | few | TGTGCCAGCAGGACCGGGACAGGGGGGGCTGAAGCTTTCTTT | CASRTGTGGAEAFF
TRBD1 | 14 | TRBJ1-6 | TRBV19 | many | TGTGCCAGTAGGAGTTGGGACAGTGGTTCACCCCTCCACTTT | CASRSWDSGSPLHF
TRBD1 | 17 | TRBJ1-2 | TRBV10-2 | few | TGCGCCAGCAGTCGCACCTGGACAGGACTTACTAACTATGGCTACACCTTC | CASSRTWTGLTNYGYTF
. | 15 | TRBJ1-3 | TRBV2 | . | TGTGCCAGCAGTGACCAGCGGGGGGTCCCGAACACCATATATTTT | CASSDQRGVPNTIYF
TRBD2 | 15 | TRBJ2-7 | TRBV9 | . | TGTGCCAGCAGCGGTACGAGGGGCGGGAGGGACGAGCAGTACTTC | CASSGTRGGRDEQYF
. | 16 | TRBJ1-3 | TRBV7-9 | . | TGTGCCAGCAGCACCGAGCTAGCGGGATATGGAAACACCATATATTTT | CASSTELAGYGNTIYF
. | 17 | TRBJ1-5 | TRBV7-2 | few | TGTGCCAGCAGCCAGAGGCCGGAGGGGCTTAGCAATCAGCCCCAGCATTTT | CASSQRPEGLSNQPQHF
TRBD1 | 14 | TRBJ1-5 | TRBV20-1 | few | TGCAGTGCAGAGACAGGGGGCTTCAATCAGCCCCAGCATTTT | CSAETGGFNQPQHF
. | 13 | TRBJ2-5 | TRBV5-4 | . | TGTGCCAGCAGGGCAGCCCTTAAAGAGACCCAGTACTTC | CASRAALKETQYF
TRBD1 | 13 | TRBJ1-2 | TRBV10-3 | . | TGTGCCATCAGTGAGGGGACAGTTGAGGGCTACACCTTC | CAISEGTVEGYTF
. | 14 | TRBJ2-5 | TRBV9 | . | TGTGCCAGCAGCGTAGGGGGAGTTGACGAGACCCAGTACTTC | CASSVGGVDETQYF
TRBD2 | 16 | TRBJ2-5 | TRBV11-2 | . | TGTGCCAGCAGCTTAGTAACGGGAGGCTCAAAAGAGACCCAGTACTTC | CASSLVTGGSKETQYF
. | 15 | TRBJ1-5 | TRBV10-3 | many | TGTGCCATCAGTGAGTCGGGGGATAGCAATCAGCCCCAGCATTTT | CAISESGDSNQPQHF
. | 15 | TRBJ1-1 | TRBV7-6 | few | TGTGCCAGCAGCTTACCGGGGACGACAGAAGGAGTAGCTTTCTTT | CASSLPGTTEGVAFF
. | 14 | TRBJ1-1 | TRBV7-9 | few | TGTGCCAGCAGTCAACCCGCGGGGGGGGGATTGCCTTTCTTT | CASSQPAGGGLPFF
TRBD1 | 15 | TRBJ2-7 | TRBV3-1 | . | TGTGCCAGCAGCTCCACCTGGACAGGGGCCTACGAGCAGTACTTC | CASSSTWTGAYEQYF
. | 14 | TRBJ1-2 | TRBV5-1 | . | TGCGCCAGCAGCGTCTACAGTCAGAACTATGGCTACACCTTC | CASSVYSQNYGYTF
. | 13 | TRBJ1-4 | TRBV20-1 | few | TGCAGTGCCGCGAGGGGCGCTGGGGAAAAACTGTTTTTT | CSAARGAGEKLFF
. | 14 | TRBJ1-4 | TRBV12-3/TRBV12-4 | . | TGTGCCAGCAGCCGGCCCTCAACTAATGAAAAACTGTTTTTT | CASSRPSTNEKLFF
. | 12 | TRBJ2-7 | TRBV29-1 | many | TGCAGCGTTGTGGCAGGGTGGGACGAGCAGTACTTC | CSVVAGWDEQYF
. | 15 | TRBJ1-4 | TRBV6-5 | few | TGTGCCAGCAGTTACTCGACACTGGCCAATGAAAAACTGTTTTTT | CASSYSTLANEKLFF
. | 11 | TRBJ2-6 | TRBV15 | . | TGTGCCACCAGCAGCGGGCAGGGACTGACTTTC | CATSSGQGLTF
. | 14 | TRBJ2-5 | TRBV5-4 | few | TGTGCCAGCAGCGGAGACTACCGAAAAGAGACCCAGTACTTC | CASSGDYRKETQYF
. | 15 | TRBJ1-5 | TRBV19 | few | TGTGCCAGTAGTATAGTGGGGGGGGGCAATCAGCCCCAGCATTTT | CASSIVGGGNQPQHF
. | 13 | TRBJ1-4 | TRBV20-1 | . | TGCAGTGCTACCTATAGGGCGGATGAAAAACTGTTTTTT | CSATYRADEKLFF
. | 14 | TRBJ1-2 | TRBV7-6 | many | TGTGCCAGCAGCTTAGATGGAGGGATAAGTGGCTACACCTTC | CASSLDGGISGYTF
. | 14 | TRBJ1-1 | TRBV10-3 | . | TGTGCCATCAGTGAGGGAGGCCCGTTCAGGGGAGCTTTCTTT | CAISEGGPFRGAFF